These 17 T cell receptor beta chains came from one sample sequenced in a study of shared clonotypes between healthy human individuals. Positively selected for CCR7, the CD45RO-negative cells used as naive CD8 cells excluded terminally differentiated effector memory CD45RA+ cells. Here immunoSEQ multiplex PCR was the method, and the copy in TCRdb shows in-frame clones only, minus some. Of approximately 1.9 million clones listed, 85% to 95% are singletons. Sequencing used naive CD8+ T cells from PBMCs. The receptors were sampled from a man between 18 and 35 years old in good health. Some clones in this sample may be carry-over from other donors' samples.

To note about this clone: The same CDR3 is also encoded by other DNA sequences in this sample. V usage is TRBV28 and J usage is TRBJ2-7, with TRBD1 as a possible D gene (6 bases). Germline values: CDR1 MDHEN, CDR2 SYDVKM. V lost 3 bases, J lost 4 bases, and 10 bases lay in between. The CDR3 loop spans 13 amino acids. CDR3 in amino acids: CASSFSRGYEQYF. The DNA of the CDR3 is TGTGCCAGCAGTTTCAGCAGGGGTTACGAGCAGTACTTC. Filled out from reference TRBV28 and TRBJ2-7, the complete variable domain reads DVKVTQSSRYLVKRTGEKVFLECVQDMDHENMFWYRQDPGLGLRLIYFSYDVKMKEKGDIPEGYSVSREKKERFSLILESASTNQTSMYLCASSFSRGYEQYFGPGTRLTVT.

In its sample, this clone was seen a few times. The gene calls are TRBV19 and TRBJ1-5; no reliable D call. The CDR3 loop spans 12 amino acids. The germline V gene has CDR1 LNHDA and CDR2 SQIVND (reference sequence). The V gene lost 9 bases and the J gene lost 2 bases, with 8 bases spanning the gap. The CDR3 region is CASISGNQPQHF. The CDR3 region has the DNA TGTGCCAGCATATCTGGCAATCAGCCCCAGCATTTT.

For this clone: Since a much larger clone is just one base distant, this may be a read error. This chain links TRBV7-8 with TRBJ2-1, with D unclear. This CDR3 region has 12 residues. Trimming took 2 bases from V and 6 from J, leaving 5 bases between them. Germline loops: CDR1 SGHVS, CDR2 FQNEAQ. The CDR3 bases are TGTGCCAGCAGCTTATGGGGCAATGAGCAGTTCTTC. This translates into CASSLWGNEQFF.

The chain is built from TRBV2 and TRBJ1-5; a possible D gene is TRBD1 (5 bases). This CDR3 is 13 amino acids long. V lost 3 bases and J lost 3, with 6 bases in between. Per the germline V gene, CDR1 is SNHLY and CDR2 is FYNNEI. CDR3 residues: CASSDGHNQPQHF. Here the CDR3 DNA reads TGTGCCAGCAGTGACGGACACAATCAGCCCCAGCATTTT.

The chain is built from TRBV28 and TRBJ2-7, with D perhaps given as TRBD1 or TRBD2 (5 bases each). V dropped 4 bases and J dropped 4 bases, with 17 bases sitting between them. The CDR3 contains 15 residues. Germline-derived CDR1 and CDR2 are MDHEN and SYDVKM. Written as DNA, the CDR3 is TGTGCCAGCAGTTCTCGGGCTGAGGGGACGTACGAGCAGTACTTC. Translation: CASSSRAEGTYEQYF. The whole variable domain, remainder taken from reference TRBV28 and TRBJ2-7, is DVKVTQSSRYLVKRTGEKVFLECVQDMDHENMFWYRQDPGLGLRLIYFSYDVKMKEKGDIPEGYSVSREKKERFSLILESASTNQTSMYLCASSSRAEGTYEQYFGPGTRLTVT.

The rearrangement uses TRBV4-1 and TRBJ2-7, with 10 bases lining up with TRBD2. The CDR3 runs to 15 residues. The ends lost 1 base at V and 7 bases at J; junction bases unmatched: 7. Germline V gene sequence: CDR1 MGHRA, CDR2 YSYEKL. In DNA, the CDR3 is TGCGCCAGCAGCCAAGCCCTAGCGGGAGAAGGTGAGCAGTACTTC. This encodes CASSQALAGEGEQYF.

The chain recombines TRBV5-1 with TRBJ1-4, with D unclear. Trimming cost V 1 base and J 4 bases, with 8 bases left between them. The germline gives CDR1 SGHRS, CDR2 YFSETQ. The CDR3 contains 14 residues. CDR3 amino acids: CASSLRRSNEKLFF. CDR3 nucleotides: TGCGCCAGCAGCTTGAGACGGAGTAATGAAAAACTGTTTTTT.

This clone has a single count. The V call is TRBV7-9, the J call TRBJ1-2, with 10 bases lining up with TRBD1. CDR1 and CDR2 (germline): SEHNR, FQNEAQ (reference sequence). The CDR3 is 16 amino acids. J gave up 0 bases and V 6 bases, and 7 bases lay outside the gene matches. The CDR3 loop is CASRQGQGIANYGYTF. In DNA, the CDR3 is TGTGCCAGCAGGCAGGGACAGGGGATAGCTAACTATGGCTACACCTTC.

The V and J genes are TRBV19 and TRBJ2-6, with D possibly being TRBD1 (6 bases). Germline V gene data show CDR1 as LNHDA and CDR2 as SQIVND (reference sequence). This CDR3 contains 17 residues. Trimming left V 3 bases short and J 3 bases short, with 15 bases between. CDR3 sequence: CASSIGGLGDGANVLTF. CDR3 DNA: TGTGCCAGTAGTATTGGGGGCTTAGGGGATGGGGCCAACGTCCTGACTTTC.

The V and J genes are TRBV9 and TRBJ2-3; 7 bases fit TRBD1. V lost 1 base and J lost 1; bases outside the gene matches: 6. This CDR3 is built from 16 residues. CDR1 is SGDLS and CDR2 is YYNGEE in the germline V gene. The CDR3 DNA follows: TGTGCCAGCAGCGTACCTCGACAGGGTGGCACAGATACGCAGTATTTT. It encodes CASSVPRQGGTDTQYF.

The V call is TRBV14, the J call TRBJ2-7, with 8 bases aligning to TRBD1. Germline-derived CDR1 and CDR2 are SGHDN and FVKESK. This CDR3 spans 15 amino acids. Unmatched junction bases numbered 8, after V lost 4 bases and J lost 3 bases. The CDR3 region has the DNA TGTGCCAGCAGCCTTAAGGACAGGGCGGTCTACGAGCAGTACTTC. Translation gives CASSLKDRAVYEQYF.

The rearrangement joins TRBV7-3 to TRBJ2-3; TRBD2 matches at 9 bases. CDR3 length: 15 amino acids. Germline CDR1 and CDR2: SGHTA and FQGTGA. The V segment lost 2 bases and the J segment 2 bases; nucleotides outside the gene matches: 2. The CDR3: CASSLGTSNTDTQYF. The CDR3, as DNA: TGTGCCAGCAGCTTAGGGACTAGCAACACAGATACGCAGTATTTT.

As DNA, the CDR3 is TGTGCCAGCTCACCAGGGCGGGGCTACACCTTC. Translating gives CASSPGRGYTF. V and J are TRBV18 and TRBJ1-2; no reliable D call. The CDR3 has 11 residues. Germline V gene data show CDR1 as KGHSH and CDR2 as LQKENI. V was clipped by 2 bases and J by 8 bases, with 6 bases between them.

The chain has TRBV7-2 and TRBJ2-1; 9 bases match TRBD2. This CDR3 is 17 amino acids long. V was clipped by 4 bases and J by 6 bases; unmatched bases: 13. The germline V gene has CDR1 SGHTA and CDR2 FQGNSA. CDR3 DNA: TGTGCCAGCAGCTCCGGCCCCTGGGCGGGAGGGTCCAATGAGCAGTTCTTC. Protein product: CASSSGPWAGGSNEQFF.

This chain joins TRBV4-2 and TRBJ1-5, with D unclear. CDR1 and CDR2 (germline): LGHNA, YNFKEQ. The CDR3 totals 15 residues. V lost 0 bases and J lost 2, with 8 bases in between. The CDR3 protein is CASSQEGSGNQPQHF. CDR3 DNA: TGTGCCAGCAGCCAAGAGGGTTCTGGCAATCAGCCCCAGCATTTT.

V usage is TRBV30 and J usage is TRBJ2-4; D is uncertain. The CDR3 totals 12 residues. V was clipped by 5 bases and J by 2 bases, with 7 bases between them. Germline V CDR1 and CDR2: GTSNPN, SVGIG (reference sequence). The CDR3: CAWVGTKNIQYF. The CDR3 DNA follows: TGTGCCTGGGTGGGGACCAAAAACATTCAGTACTTC.

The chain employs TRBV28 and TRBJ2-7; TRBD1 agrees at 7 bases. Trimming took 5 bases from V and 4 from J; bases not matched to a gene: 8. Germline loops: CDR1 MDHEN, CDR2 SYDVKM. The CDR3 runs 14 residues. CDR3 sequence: CASSQPRRGYEQYF. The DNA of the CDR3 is TGTGCCAGCAGTCAACCCCGCAGGGGGTACGAGCAGTACTTC. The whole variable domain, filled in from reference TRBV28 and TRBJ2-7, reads DVKVTQSSRYLVKRTGEKVFLECVQDMDHENMFWYRQDPGLGLRLIYFSYDVKMKEKGDIPEGYSVSREKKERFSLILESASTNQTSMYLCASSQPRRGYEQYFGPGTRLTVT.